The 24 T cell receptor beta chains presented below share a single source sample, sequenced in a study of OX40 agonist ivuxolimab in advanced cancers. Repertoires were generated with immunoSEQ multiplex PCR, while TCRdb's copy carries only in-frame clones and drops some. The sample lists 57,000 or so clones; about 90% were seen once. The input for sequencing was CD4+ or CD8+ T cells sorted from blood, taken in a trial of the OX40 agonist ivuxolimab. Receptor source: an adult with an advanced solid tumor such as melanoma, head and neck, liver or kidney cancer.

This chain uses TRBV7-2 with TRBJ2-5; D might be TRBD1 or TRBD2, each matching 5 bases. Germline assignment: CDR1 SGHTA and CDR2 FQGNSA. Trimming left V 2 bases short and J 5 bases short, with 12 bases between. The CDR3 consists of 14 residues. DNA for the CDR3: TGTGCCAGCAGCTTATTTTCAGGGACGGAGACCCAGTACTTC. Amino acid sequence: CASSLFSGTETQYF.

This sequence joins TRBV6-1 and TRBJ1-1, with 10 bases lining up with TRBD1. V lost 4 bases and J lost 11; bases outside the gene matches: 7. The germline V gene has CDR1 MNHNS and CDR2 SASEGT. The CDR3 extends over 13 amino acids. The CDR3 protein is CASSGTGTGAAFF. The CDR3 nucleotides are TGTGCCAGCAGTGGAACCGGGACAGGGGCGGCTTTCTTT.

This rearrangement joins TRBV25-1 to TRBJ1-1; weak D call: TRBD1 (6 bases). The CDR3 contains 13 residues. Germline V gives CDR1 MGHDK, CDR2 SYGVNS. V was trimmed by 6 bases and J by 1 base, leaving 9 bases between them. The CDR3: CASRDSWNTEAFF. In DNA form, the CDR3 reads TGTGCCAGCAGGGACAGCTGGAACACTGAAGCTTTCTTT.

This chain uses TRBV4-2 with TRBJ2-2, with 7 bases identical to TRBD2. Germline trimming cut 4 bases from V and 0 bases from J; bases unmatched to any gene: 5. Per the germline V gene, CDR1 is LGHNA and CDR2 is YNFKEQ. CDR3 length equals 16 residues. CDR3 loop: CASSLGGRANTGELFF. The CDR3 nucleotides are TGTGCCAGCAGCCTAGGCGGGAGAGCGAACACCGGGGAGCTGTTTTTT.

The sample holds a few counts of this clone. The chain is built from TRBV4-1 and TRBJ2-2, with D hard to call. CDR1 is MGHRA and CDR2 is YSYEKL in the germline V gene. The CDR3 runs 14 residues. The V and J ends lost 1 base and 1 base respectively, with 4 bases between them. CDR3 nucleotide sequence: TGCGCCAGCAGCCAAGCGGGGAACACCGGGGAGCTGTTTTTT. Its protein is CASSQAGNTGELFF.

The chain couples TRBV7-8 to TRBJ2-2; D could derive from TRBD1 or TRBD2 (5 bases each). Germline values: CDR1 SGHVS, CDR2 FQNEAQ. CDR3 length: 14 residues. The ends were cut back, 5 bases at V and 4 bases at J, with 11 bases in the middle. CDR3 DNA sequence: TGTGCCAGCAGCCATACGGGGACCACCGGGGAGCTGTTTTTT. It codes for CASSHTGTTGELFF.

This chain joins TRBV5-1 and TRBJ2-7; D assignment may be TRBD1 or TRBD2 (5 bases each). This CDR3 is built from 14 residues. Germline V gives CDR1 SGHRS, CDR2 YFSETQ. V lost 4 bases to trimming and J lost 5 bases, with 16 bases between them. This CDR3 is CASSLAGTSHEQYF. As DNA, the CDR3 is TGCGCCAGCAGCCTCGCCGGGACCAGCCACGAGCAGTACTTC.

J is TRBJ2-1 and V is TRBV30; D not certain. The germline CDR1 and CDR2 sequences are GTSNPN and SVGIG (reference sequence). Trimming removed 0 bases from V and 10 bases from J, with 10 bases in between. This CDR3 is built from 12 residues. CDR3 in amino acids: CAWSVRAREQFF. The CDR3 DNA follows: TGTGCCTGGAGTGTACGAGCGCGGGAGCAGTTCTTC. Full variable domain (rest looked up from reference TRBV30 and TRBJ2-1): SQTIHQWPATLVQPVGSPLSLECTVEGTSNPNLYWYRQAAGRGLQLLFYSVGIGQISSEVPQNLSASRPQDRQFILSSKKLLLSDSGFYLCAWSVRAREQFFGPGTRLTVL.

This clone was detected only a few times. The CDR3, as DNA: TGTGCCAGCAACGGCGAGGCAAAGCCCCAGCATTTT. As protein: CASNGEAKPQHF. The rearrangement uses TRBV28 and TRBJ1-5; D ambiguous. The CDR3 extends over 12 amino acids. Between the trimmed V and J ends, which lost 7 bases and 8 bases, there was a span of 12 bases. Germline V lookup: CDR1 MDHEN, CDR2 SYDVKM.

The chain employs TRBV5-1 and TRBJ2-4, with 10 bases that match TRBD2. This CDR3 is built from 17 residues. The J segment lost 0 bases and the V segment lost 2 bases, leaving 5 bases of the junction unmatched. Looked up from germline, CDR1 is SGHRS and CDR2 is YFSETQ. The CDR3 loop reads CASSLTSGDLAKNIQYF. The CDR3 DNA reads TGCGCCAGCAGCTTAACTAGCGGGGACTTAGCCAAAAACATTCAGTACTTC. Filled out from reference TRBV5-1 and TRBJ2-4, the complete variable domain reads KAGVTQTPRYLIKTRGQQVTLSCSPISGHRSVSWYQQTPGQGLQFLFEYFSETQRNKGNFPGRFSGRQFSNSRSEMNVSTLELGDSALYLCASSLTSGDLAKNIQYFGAGTRLSVL.

V is TRBV10-3 and J is TRBJ2-1; TRBD2 matches 14 bases. Unmatched junction bases numbered 2, after V lost 9 bases and J lost 7 bases. The V gene's germline CDR1 is ENHRY and CDR2 SYGVKD. The CDR3 has 13 amino acids. For the CDR3, the DNA is TGTGCCATAGGGACTAGCGGGAGAAATGAGCAGTTCTTC. It codes for CAIGTSGRNEQFF.

This clone was seen a handful of times. The genes are TRBV5-6 and TRBJ1-6; D gene uncertain. The CDR3 is 13 amino acids. Germline CDR1 SGHDT, CDR2 YYEEEE. Trimming removed 6 bases at V and 9 bases at J, with 13 bases between. Written as DNA, the CDR3 is TGTGCCAGCATGGGTGGAGGAAGTTCACCCCTCCACTTT. It translates to CASMGGGSSPLHF.

Written as DNA, the CDR3 is TGTGCCAGTAGTAGACAGGGTCCCAATGAGCAGTTCTTC. As protein: CASSRQGPNEQFF. The chain carries TRBV19 and TRBJ2-1; 7 nucleotides line up with TRBD1. J gave up 6 bases and V 4 bases, and 3 bases lay outside the gene matches. This CDR3 spans 13 amino acids. Germline-derived CDR1 and CDR2 are LNHDA and SQIVND (reference sequence).

The chain carries TRBV7-8 and TRBJ2-7; D gene ambiguous. In germline, CDR1 is SGHVS, CDR2 FQNEAQ. V lost 2 bases, J lost 2 bases, and 10 bases lay in between. The CDR3 has 14 amino acids. Written as DNA, the CDR3 is TGTGCCAGCAGCTTAAGCCCCAGAACCTACGAGCAGTACTTC. Translated: CASSLSPRTYEQYF.

The chain carries TRBV18 and TRBJ2-3, with 10 bases matching TRBD2. Per the germline V gene, CDR1 is KGHSH and CDR2 is LQKENI. After removal of 4 bases from V and 2 bases from J, the junction contained 6 bases not matched to a gene. CDR3 length: 16 residues. This CDR3 is CASSLWTSGYTDTQYF. For the CDR3, the DNA is TGTGCCAGCTCACTGTGGACTAGCGGTTACACAGATACGCAGTATTTT.

J is TRBJ2-7 and V is TRBV29-1; TRBD1 matches 8 bases. The CDR3 runs to 14 residues. With 6 bases clipped from V and 3 bases from J, the junction kept 10 bases outside the gene matches. Germline lookup yields CDR1 SQVTM and CDR2 ANQGSEA. The CDR3 region is CSVAPVTGVYEQYF. The CDR3, as DNA: TGCAGCGTCGCCCCCGTGACAGGGGTCTACGAGCAGTACTTC.

CDR3 coding DNA: TGTGCCAGCAATCAGGGTGGAAAAAACATTCAGTACTTC. Its translation is CASNQGGKNIQYF. The chain employs TRBV6-5 and TRBJ2-4, with D perhaps matching TRBD1 (5 bases). Per the germline V gene, CDR1 is MNHEY and CDR2 is SVGAGI. Deletions cut 7 bases from V and 4 bases from J, with 11 bases between. The CDR3 runs to 13 residues.

J is TRBJ1-1 and V is TRBV6-5; weak D call: TRBD1 (6 bases). The length of the CDR3 is 16 residues. The V gene lost 0 bases and the J gene lost 1 base, with 12 bases spanning the gap. Germline V gives CDR1 MNHEY, CDR2 SVGAGI. The CDR3 DNA reads as TGTGCCAGCAGTTACTCGATCGGGACACAGAACACTGAAGCTTTCTTT. Translated: CASSYSIGTQNTEAFF.

The rearrangement links TRBV7-2 to TRBJ2-3; 10 nucleotides align to TRBD2. Looked up from germline, CDR1 is SGHTA and CDR2 is FQGNSA. The CDR3 runs to 16 residues. V trimming: 5 bases; J trimming: 6 bases; junction bases outside the gene matches: 11. This CDR3 reads CASSPFGTSVSDTQYF. As DNA, the CDR3 is TGTGCCAGCAGCCCATTCGGGACTAGCGTCTCGGATACGCAGTATTTT.

The V gene is TRBV28, the J gene TRBJ1-2; D ambiguous. CDR3 length: 12 residues. The ends were cut back, 6 bases at V and 5 bases at J, with 10 bases in the middle. The germline V gene encodes CDR1 MDHEN and CDR2 SYDVKM. This CDR3 is CASRTLSYGYTF. CDR3 DNA: TGTGCCAGCAGGACCCTGAGTTATGGCTACACCTTC.

The genes are TRBV11-3 and TRBJ2-7, with TRBD1 matching 7 bases. The CDR3 consists of 14 residues. Trimming at V came to 4 bases and at J to 3 bases, leaving 6 bases not matched to a gene. Germline V gene data show CDR1 as SGHNT and CDR2 as YENEEA. CDR3 in amino acids: CASSSRQGDYEQYF. The CDR3 nucleotides read TGTGCCAGCAGCTCCAGGCAGGGGGACTACGAGCAGTACTTC.

The chain uses TRBV6-6 and TRBJ2-2; 9 positions agree with TRBD2. Looked up from germline, CDR1 is MNHNY and CDR2 is SVGAGI (reference sequence). The CDR3 is 16 amino acids. Germline trimming cut 0 bases from V and 6 bases from J; bases unmatched to any gene: 5. Here the CDR3 reads CASSYSSLAGAGELFF. DNA of the CDR3: TGTGCCAGCAGTTACTCGTCGTTAGCGGGAGCCGGGGAGCTGTTTTTT.

This chain connects TRBV5-1 to TRBJ2-3; unclear D gene. The germline CDR1 and CDR2 sequences are SGHRS and YFSETQ. Trimming stripped 0 bases from V and 1 base from J, with 12 bases between. The CDR3 has 16 amino acids. The CDR3: CASSLALEPRTDTQYF. The CDR3 nucleotides read TGCGCCAGCAGCTTGGCCCTCGAGCCCCGCACAGATACGCAGTATTTT.

The chain links TRBV7-2 to TRBJ2-1, with TRBD2 identical over 11 bases. V lost 3 bases, J lost 3 bases, and 4 bases stayed unmatched. Germline V gene lookup returns CDR1 SGHTA and CDR2 FQGNSA. The CDR3 sequence is 16 residues long. The CDR3 loop is CASSLSGTSGYNEQFF. DNA for the CDR3: TGTGCCAGCAGCTTGTCCGGGACTAGCGGCTACAATGAGCAGTTCTTC.